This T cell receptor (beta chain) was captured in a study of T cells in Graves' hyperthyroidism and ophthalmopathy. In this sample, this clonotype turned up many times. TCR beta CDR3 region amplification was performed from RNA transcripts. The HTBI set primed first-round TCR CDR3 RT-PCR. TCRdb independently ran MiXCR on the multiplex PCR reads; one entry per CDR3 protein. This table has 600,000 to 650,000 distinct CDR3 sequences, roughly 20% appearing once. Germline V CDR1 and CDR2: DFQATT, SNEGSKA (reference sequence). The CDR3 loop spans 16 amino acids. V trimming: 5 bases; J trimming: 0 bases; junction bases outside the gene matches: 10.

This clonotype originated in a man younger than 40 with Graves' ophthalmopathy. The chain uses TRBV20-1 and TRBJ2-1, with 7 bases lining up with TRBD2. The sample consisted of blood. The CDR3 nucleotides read TGCAGTGCTCCCGAACTGGTAGCGGGCTCCTACAATGAGCAGTTCTTC. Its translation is CSAPELVAGSYNEQFF.